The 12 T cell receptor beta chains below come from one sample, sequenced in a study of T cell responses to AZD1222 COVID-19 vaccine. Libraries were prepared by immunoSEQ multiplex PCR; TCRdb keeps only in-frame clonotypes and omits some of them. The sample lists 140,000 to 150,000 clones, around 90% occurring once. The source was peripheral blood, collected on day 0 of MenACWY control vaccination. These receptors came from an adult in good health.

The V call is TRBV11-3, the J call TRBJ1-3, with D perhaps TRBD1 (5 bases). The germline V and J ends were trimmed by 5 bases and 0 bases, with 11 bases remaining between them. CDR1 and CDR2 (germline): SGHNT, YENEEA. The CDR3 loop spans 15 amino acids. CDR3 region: CASSAGGGSGNTIYF. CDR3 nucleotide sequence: TGTGCCAGCAGCGCAGGCGGGGGCTCTGGAAACACCATATATTTT.

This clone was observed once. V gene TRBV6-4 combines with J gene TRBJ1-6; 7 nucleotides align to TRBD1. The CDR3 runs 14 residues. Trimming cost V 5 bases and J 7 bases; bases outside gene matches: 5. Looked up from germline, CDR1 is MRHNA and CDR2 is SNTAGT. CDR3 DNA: TGTGCCAGCAGTCAGGGACAGCTGAATTCACCCCTCCACTTT. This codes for CASSQGQLNSPLHF.

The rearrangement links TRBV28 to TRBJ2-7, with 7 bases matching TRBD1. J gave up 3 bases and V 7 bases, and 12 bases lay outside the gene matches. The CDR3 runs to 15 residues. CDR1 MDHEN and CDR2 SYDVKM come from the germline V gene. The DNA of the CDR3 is TGTGCCAGCACCCCTGGGGGTTCAGGGGGCTACGAGCAGTACTTC. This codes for CASTPGGSGGYEQYF. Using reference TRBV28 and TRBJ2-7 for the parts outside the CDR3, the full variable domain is DVKVTQSSRYLVKRTGEKVFLECVQDMDHENMFWYRQDPGLGLRLIYFSYDVKMKEKGDIPEGYSVSREKKERFSLILESASTNQTSMYLCASTPGGSGGYEQYFGPGTRLTVT.

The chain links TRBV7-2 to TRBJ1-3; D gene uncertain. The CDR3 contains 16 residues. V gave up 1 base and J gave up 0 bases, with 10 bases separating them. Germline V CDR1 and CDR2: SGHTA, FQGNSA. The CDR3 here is CASSLVGPSSGNTIYF. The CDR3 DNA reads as TGTGCCAGCAGCTTAGTTGGGCCTAGCTCTGGAAACACCATATATTTT.

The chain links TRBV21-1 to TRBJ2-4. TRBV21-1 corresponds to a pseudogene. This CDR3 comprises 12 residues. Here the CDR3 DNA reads TGTGCGTGGGGGTCGAGCAAAAACATTCAGTACTTC. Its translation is CAWGSSKNIQYF.

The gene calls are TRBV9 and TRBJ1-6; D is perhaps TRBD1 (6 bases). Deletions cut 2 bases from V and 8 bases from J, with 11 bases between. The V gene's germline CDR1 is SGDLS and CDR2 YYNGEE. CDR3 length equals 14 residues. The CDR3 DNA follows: TGTGCCAGCAGCGTGGGGGCTGGGGATTCACCCCTCCACTTT. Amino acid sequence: CASSVGAGDSPLHF.

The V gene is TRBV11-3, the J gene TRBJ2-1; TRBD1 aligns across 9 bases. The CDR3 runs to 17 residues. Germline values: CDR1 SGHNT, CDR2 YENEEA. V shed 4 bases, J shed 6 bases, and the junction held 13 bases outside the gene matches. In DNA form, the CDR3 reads TGTGCCAGCAGCTCTAGTACCACCGGACAGGGGTTCAATGAGCAGTTCTTC. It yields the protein CASSSSTTGQGFNEQFF. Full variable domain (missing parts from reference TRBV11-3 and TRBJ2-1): EAGVVQSPRYKIIEKKQPVAFWCNPISGHNTLYWYLQNLGQGPELLIRYENEEAVDDSQLPKDRFSAERLKGVDSTLKIQPAELGDSAVYLCASSSSTTGQGFNEQFFGPGTRLTVL.

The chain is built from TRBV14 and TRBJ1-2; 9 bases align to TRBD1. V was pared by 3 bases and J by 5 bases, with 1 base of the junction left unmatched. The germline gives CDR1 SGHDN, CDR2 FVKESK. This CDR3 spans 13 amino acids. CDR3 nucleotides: TGTGCCAGCAGCCAGGGACAGGGATATGGCTACACCTTC. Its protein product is CASSQGQGYGYTF.

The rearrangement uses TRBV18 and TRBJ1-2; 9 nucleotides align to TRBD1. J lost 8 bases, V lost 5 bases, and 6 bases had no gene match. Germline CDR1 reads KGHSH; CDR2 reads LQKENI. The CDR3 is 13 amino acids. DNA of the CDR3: TGTGCCAGCTCATCACGGACAGGGGAGGGCTACACCTTC. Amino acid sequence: CASSSRTGEGYTF.

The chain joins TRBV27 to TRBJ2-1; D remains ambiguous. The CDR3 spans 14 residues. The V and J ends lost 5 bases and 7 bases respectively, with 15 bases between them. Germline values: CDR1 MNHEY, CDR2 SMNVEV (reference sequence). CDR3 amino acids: CASSPLPGLNEQFF. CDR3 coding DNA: TGTGCCAGCAGTCCACTCCCTGGGCTGAATGAGCAGTTCTTC.

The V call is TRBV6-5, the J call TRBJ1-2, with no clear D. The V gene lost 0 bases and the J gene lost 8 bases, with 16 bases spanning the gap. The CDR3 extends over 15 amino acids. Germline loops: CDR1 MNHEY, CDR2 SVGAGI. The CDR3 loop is CASSYSPRMSGGYTF. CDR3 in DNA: TGTGCCAGCAGTTACTCTCCCAGGATGTCGGGGGGCTACACCTTC.

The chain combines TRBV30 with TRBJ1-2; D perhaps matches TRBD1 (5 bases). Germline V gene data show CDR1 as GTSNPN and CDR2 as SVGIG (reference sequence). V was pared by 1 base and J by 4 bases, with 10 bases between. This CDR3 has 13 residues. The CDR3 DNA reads TGTGCCTGGAGTGAGGGACGCCGCTATGGCTACACCTTC. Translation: CAWSEGRRYGYTF.